The 24 T cell receptor beta chains reported below all come from one sample, sequenced in a study of shared clonotypes between healthy human individuals. Assay used: immunoSEQ multiplex PCR; TCRdb lists only in-frame clones, some missing. The data show roughly 2.6 million clones, with around 90% seen just once and 0.11% to 0.15% held by the top ten. The specimen was naive CD4+ T cells sorted from blood. As for subset: CD45RA+ positively selected. These receptors were obtained from a young man in good health.

Only a few counts were recorded for this clone. The rearrangement joins TRBV30 to TRBJ1-6, with D possibly being TRBD1 (6 bases). This CDR3 has 14 residues. Germline CDR1 GTSNPN, CDR2 SVGIG (reference sequence). Trimming took 1 base from V and 10 from J, leaving 14 bases between them. The CDR3 coding sequence is TGTGCCTGGAGTGACGGCAGGGGCAGGTCACCCCTCCACTTT. Translation: CAWSDGRGRSPLHF.

The J gene is TRBJ2-2, the V gene TRBV5-1; D gene uncertain. The germline V gene has CDR1 SGHRS and CDR2 YFSETQ. The CDR3 has 16 amino acids. V lost 0 bases and J 3 bases, leaving 12 bases between the germline ends. DNA for the CDR3: TGCGCCAGCAGCTTGGCCTCCAGTCGGGACACCGGGGAGCTGTTTTTT. Translating it yields CASSLASSRDTGELFF.

This clone was counted once. The chain carries TRBV4-1 and TRBJ2-1; possible D gene TRBD2, 6 bases. The length of the CDR3 is 15 residues. The germline V gene encodes CDR1 MGHRA and CDR2 YSYEKL. Trimming removed 6 bases from V and 4 bases from J, with 16 bases in between. In DNA form, the CDR3 reads TGCGCCAGCAGAACCTGGGCGGGACTGTACAATGAGCAGTTCTTC. Amino acid sequence: CASRTWAGLYNEQFF.

The chain couples TRBV28 to TRBJ1-1, with D perhaps matching TRBD1 (6 bases). Trimming cost V 2 bases and J 0 bases, with 7 bases left between them. The CDR3 loop spans 14 amino acids. Looked up from germline, CDR1 is MDHEN and CDR2 is SYDVKM. CDR3 in amino acids: CASSLGTLNTEAFF. As DNA, the CDR3 is TGTGCCAGCAGTTTAGGGACACTGAACACTGAAGCTTTCTTT. Full variable domain (outside the CDR3, taken from reference TRBV28 and TRBJ1-1): DVKVTQSSRYLVKRTGEKVFLECVQDMDHENMFWYRQDPGLGLRLIYFSYDVKMKEKGDIPEGYSVSREKKERFSLILESASTNQTSMYLCASSLGTLNTEAFFGQGTRLTVV.

The chain uses TRBV9 and TRBJ2-3; 8 positions agree with TRBD2. Trimming took 0 bases from V and 5 from J; bases not matched to a gene: 2. Germline CDR1 is SGDLS and CDR2 is YYNGEE. The CDR3 spans 14 residues. The CDR3 reads CASSVATSGDTQYF. CDR3 nucleotide sequence: TGTGCCAGCAGCGTAGCCACTAGCGGAGATACGCAGTATTTT.

The chain is built from TRBV5-6 and TRBJ1-2, with 7 nucleotides matching TRBD1. The junction had 7 bases not matched to a gene; V was cut back by 4 bases and J by 7 bases. CDR3 length: 13 residues. Germline CDR1 and CDR2: SGHDT and YYEEEE. The CDR3 reads CASSHQGGGGYTF. CDR3 nucleotide sequence: TGTGCCAGCAGCCACCAGGGGGGAGGTGGCTACACCTTC.

V and J are TRBV7-6 and TRBJ1-4, with TRBD1 identical over 8 bases. Germline V CDR1 and CDR2: SGHVS, FNYEAQ. The V segment lost 5 bases and the J segment 3 bases; nucleotides outside the gene matches: 8. CDR3 size: 16 residues. Here the CDR3 reads CASSARQGAANEKLFF. CDR3 DNA sequence: TGTGCCAGCAGCGCACGCCAGGGGGCTGCTAATGAAAAACTGTTTTTT.

The V gene is TRBV6-1, the J gene TRBJ2-7, with 13 positions matching TRBD2. Germline V gives CDR1 MNHNS, CDR2 SASEGT. The V segment lost 7 bases and the J segment 0 bases; nucleotides outside the gene matches: 3. The CDR3 totals 15 residues. As DNA, the CDR3 is TGTGCCAGCATACTAGCGGGAGGGGACTCCTACGAGCAGTACTTC. It specifies CASILAGGDSYEQYF.

The chain joins TRBV5-5 to TRBJ2-2, with TRBD2 as a possible D gene (6 bases). The CDR3 loop spans 14 amino acids. Trimming cost V 2 bases and J 7 bases, with 12 bases left between them. Germline V gene sequence: CDR1 SGHKS, CDR2 YYEKEE (reference sequence). CDR3 residues: CASSFGRDSGELFF. Written as DNA, the CDR3 is TGTGCCAGCAGCTTCGGGCGGGATAGCGGGGAGCTGTTTTTT.

The V gene is TRBV7-3, the J gene TRBJ1-5, with 9 positions matching TRBD1. This CDR3 comprises 13 residues. CDR1 and CDR2 (germline): SGHTA, FQGTGA. With V trimmed by 8 bases and J by 6 bases, 5 bases remained unmatched. CDR3 amino acids: CASAQGAGQPQHF. In DNA, the CDR3 is TGTGCCAGCGCACAGGGGGCAGGTCAGCCCCAGCATTTT. Full variable domain (outside the CDR3, taken from reference TRBV7-3 and TRBJ1-5): GAGVSQTPSNKVTEKGKYVELRCDPISGHTALYWYRQSLGQGPEFLIYFQGTGAADDSGLPNDRFFAVRPEGSVSTLKIQRTERGDSAVYLCASAQGAGQPQHFGDGTRLSIL.

This clone was picked up a small number of times. V gene TRBV5-8 combines with J gene TRBJ1-4; D not certain. Germline V gene sequence: CDR1 SGHTS, CDR2 YDEGEE. Trimming removed 2 bases at V and 6 bases at J, with 11 bases between. This CDR3 is 14 amino acids long. The CDR3 region has the DNA TGTGCCAGCAGCTTCGGCCAGGCATATGAAAAACTGTTTTTT. Translated: CASSFGQAYEKLFF.

V and J are TRBV5-1 and TRBJ2-1; TRBD1 might be the D (6 bases). CDR3 length: 15 residues. In germline, CDR1 is SGHRS, CDR2 YFSETQ. V was cut by 4 bases and J by 0 bases, with 11 bases left in between. In nucleotides, the CDR3 is TGCGCCAGCAGCCGGGACATTTTCTCCTACAATGAGCAGTTCTTC. It yields the protein CASSRDIFSYNEQFF. Variable domain in full (rest from reference TRBV5-1 and TRBJ2-1): KAGVTQTPRYLIKTRGQQVTLSCSPISGHRSVSWYQQTPGQGLQFLFEYFSETQRNKGNFPGRFSGRQFSNSRSEMNVSTLELGDSALYLCASSRDIFSYNEQFFGPGTRLTVL.

The V and J genes are TRBV6-5 and TRBJ2-2, with D uncertain. CDR3 length: 15 amino acids. CDR1 MNHEY and CDR2 SVGAGI come from the germline V gene. The V and J ends lost 7 bases and 3 bases respectively, with 15 bases between them. CDR3 in DNA: TGTGCCAGCACCACGGCGCAGTCGCACACCGGGGAGCTGTTTTTT. Translating gives CASTTAQSHTGELFF.

The rearrangement uses TRBV6-1 and TRBJ2-5; 8 bases align to TRBD2. Germline V gives CDR1 MNHNS, CDR2 SASEGT. CDR3 length: 15 residues. V lost 4 bases to trimming and J lost 5 bases; unmatched junction nucleotides: 9. The chain's CDR3 is CASSAVTGGRETQYF. CDR3 nucleotide sequence: TGTGCCAGCAGTGCCGTAACGGGGGGGCGGGAGACCCAGTACTTC.

This clone was found a few times. The chain joins TRBV19 to TRBJ1-5, with TRBD1 identical over 8 bases. Germline CDR1 reads LNHDA; CDR2 reads SQIVND (reference sequence). CDR3 length: 13 amino acids. This CDR3 reads CATRGRGSQPQHF. CDR3 nucleotide sequence: TGTGCTACCAGGGGGCGCGGGAGTCAGCCCCAGCATTTT.

The chain recombines TRBV6-1 with TRBJ2-4; D is unresolved. Germline CDR1 is MNHNS and CDR2 is SASEGT. Trimming took off 2 bases at V and 4 bases at J, with 6 bases between the two ends. This CDR3 region has 13 residues. CDR3 sequence (DNA): TGTGCCAGCAGTGAACAACAGAAAAACATTCAGTACTTC. It is translated as CASSEQQKNIQYF.

This CDR3 reads CASSPWQGAPNEQFF. As DNA, the CDR3 is TGTGCCAGCTCACCCTGGCAGGGGGCCCCCAATGAGCAGTTCTTC. The chain uses TRBV18 and TRBJ2-1, with 8 bases fitting TRBD1. The germline V gene has CDR1 KGHSH and CDR2 LQKENI. The V and J ends lost 3 bases and 6 bases, in that order; junction bases with no gene match: 7. The CDR3 is made up of 15 amino acids.

The V gene is TRBV6-5, the J gene TRBJ1-6; 7 bases agree with TRBD1. Germline assignment: CDR1 MNHEY and CDR2 SVGAGI. This CDR3 comprises 14 residues. The V and J ends lost 6 bases and 6 bases, in that order; junction bases with no gene match: 5. The CDR3 loop is CASSRGSVNSPLHF. The CDR3 bases are TGTGCCAGCAGCAGGGGGTCCGTTAATTCACCCCTCCACTTT.

The V gene is TRBV5-5, the J gene TRBJ2-2; TRBD2 is a possible D gene (5 bases). The ends were cut back, 0 bases at V and 7 bases at J, with 13 bases in the middle. The CDR3 totals 15 residues. Germline assignment: CDR1 SGHKS and CDR2 YYEKEE (reference sequence). The CDR3 region is CASSLARIGIGELFF. DNA of the CDR3: TGTGCCAGCAGCTTGGCCAGGATCGGGATCGGGGAGCTGTTTTTT.

The chain joins TRBV4-1 to TRBJ2-1; tentative D call: TRBD2 (6 bases). V shed 4 bases and J shed 0 bases, with 13 bases lying between them. Per the germline V gene, CDR1 is MGHRA and CDR2 is YSYEKL. This CDR3 has 16 amino acids. CDR3 nucleotide sequence: TGCGCCAGCAGCCCCGAGGAAGCGGGCTCCTACAATGAGCAGTTCTTC. Encoded protein: CASSPEEAGSYNEQFF.

The chain employs TRBV28 and TRBJ2-1; D is ambiguous. V was clipped by 2 bases and J by 5 bases, with 13 bases between them. The CDR3 extends over 15 amino acids. Germline values: CDR1 MDHEN, CDR2 SYDVKM. This CDR3 is CASSLRSRNNNEQFF. The CDR3 DNA sequence: TGTGCCAGCAGTTTACGGTCCCGTAATAACAATGAGCAGTTCTTC.

This CDR3 reads CASSLDGAVAYEQYF. The CDR3 region has the DNA TGTGCCAGCAGCTTAGATGGAGCGGTAGCCTACGAGCAGTACTTC. The chain carries TRBV7-2 and TRBJ2-7; a weak D match, TRBD2 (5 bases). Trimming pared 1 base from V and 2 bases from J, leaving 12 bases between. The CDR3 runs 15 residues. Germline lookup yields CDR1 SGHTA and CDR2 FQGNSA.

A note on this clone: At one end, the junction sequence differs from germline, possibly due to a read error. The same CDR3 can be traced to other DNA sequences in this sample. The genes are TRBV5-1 and TRBJ2-7, with D unresolved. The CDR3 runs to 14 residues. Germline CDR1 is SGHRS and CDR2 is YFSETQ. The CDR3 DNA follows: TGCGCCAGCAGCTTGGGCCAAGGCTCCCACGAGCAGTACTTC. This codes for CASSLGQGSHEQYF.

V is TRBV19 and J is TRBJ1-4, with D tentatively TRBD1 (6 bases). The V end was cut by 5 bases, the J end by 8 bases, with 12 bases between. The length of the CDR3 is 13 residues. Germline V lookup: CDR1 LNHDA, CDR2 SQIVND (reference sequence). CDR3 protein: CASSVSGGEKLFF. The CDR3 DNA reads TGTGCCAGTAGTGTCTCGGGGGGCGAAAAACTGTTTTTT.